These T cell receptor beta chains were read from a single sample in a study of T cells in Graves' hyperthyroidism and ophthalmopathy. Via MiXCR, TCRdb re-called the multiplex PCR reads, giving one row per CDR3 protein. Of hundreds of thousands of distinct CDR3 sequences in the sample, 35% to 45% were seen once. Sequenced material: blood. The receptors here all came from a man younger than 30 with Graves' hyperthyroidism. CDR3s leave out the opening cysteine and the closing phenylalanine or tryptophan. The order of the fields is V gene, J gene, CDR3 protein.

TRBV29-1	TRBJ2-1	SASVGGDSYNEQF
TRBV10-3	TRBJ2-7	AISDDGAYEQY
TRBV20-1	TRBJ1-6	SAIPLRQDNSPLH
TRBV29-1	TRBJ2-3	SVESRTDTQY
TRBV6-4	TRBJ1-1	ASSVDSRNTEAF
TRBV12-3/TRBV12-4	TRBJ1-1	ARAGAPNTEAF
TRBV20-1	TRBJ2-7	SIGTGGYEQY
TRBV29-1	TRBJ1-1	SVGPSGTYNTEAF
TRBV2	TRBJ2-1	ASSEAPGGGNEQF
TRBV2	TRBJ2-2	ASATGSNTGELF
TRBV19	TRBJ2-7	ASSPIGLATTSYEQY
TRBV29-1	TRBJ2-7	SVVVGNYEQY
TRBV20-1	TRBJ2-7	SARAGQAREQY
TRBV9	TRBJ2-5	ARSGQGGDQETQY